Presented here are 32 T cell receptor beta chains from one specimen sequenced in a study of cytomegalovirus exposure and HLA in healthy donors. Primers for the PCR totalled 60 Vbeta and 13 Jbeta. TCRdb keeps only in-frame clones here, not all; method: immunoSEQ multiplex PCR. The sample records about 170,000 clones, roughly 80% being singletons. The source material was PBMCs. The origin of the receptors is a man younger than 30 in good health and CMV-seronegative.

This chain uses TRBV9 with TRBJ1-2; D is perhaps TRBD1 (6 bases). The CDR3 has 13 residues. Trimming cost V 5 bases and J 4 bases, with 12 bases left between them. Germline CDR1 SGDLS, CDR2 YYNGEE. The CDR3: CASSGKGGYGYTF. DNA for the CDR3: TGTGCCAGCAGTGGTAAAGGGGGCTATGGCTACACCTTC.

The V and J genes are TRBV18 and TRBJ2-7, with 9 bases that match TRBD1. Trimming at V came to 6 bases and at J to 6 bases, leaving 12 bases not matched to a gene. The CDR3 is made up of 15 amino acids. CDR1 and CDR2 (germline): KGHSH, LQKENI. Here the CDR3 DNA reads TGTGCCAGCTCTTCCGATGGACAGGGGAAGGGCGAGCAGTACTTC. The encoded protein is CASSSDGQGKGEQYF.

V is TRBV5-4 and J is TRBJ2-1, with D possibly being TRBD2 (6 bases). Trimming stripped 2 bases from V and 6 bases from J, with 15 bases between. This CDR3 contains 15 residues. From germline, CDR1 is SGHNT and CDR2 YYREEE (reference sequence). The CDR3 region is CASSFYLARSNEQFF. In DNA, the CDR3 is TGTGCCAGCAGCTTTTATCTAGCGAGAAGCAATGAGCAGTTCTTC.

V is TRBV5-5 and J is TRBJ2-7, with D maybe TRBD2 (5 bases). V lost 0 bases and J 7 bases, leaving 17 bases between the germline ends. Germline V CDR1 and CDR2: SGHKS, YYEKEE (reference sequence). CDR3 length: 15 amino acids. The CDR3 loop reads CASSLAGKSVWEQYF. Here the CDR3 DNA reads TGTGCCAGCAGCTTGGCCGGGAAAAGCGTCTGGGAGCAGTACTTC.

V is TRBV5-4 and J is TRBJ2-1; 8 positions agree with TRBD2. The CDR3 consists of 16 residues. Unmatched junction bases numbered 10, after V lost 1 base and J lost 7 bases. Germline values: CDR1 SGHNT, CDR2 YYREEE (reference sequence). The CDR3 protein is CASSLYIGGGFNEQFF. The CDR3 bases are TGTGCCAGCAGCTTGTATATCGGGGGGGGCTTTAATGAGCAGTTCTTC.

The chain carries TRBV18 and TRBJ1-4, with D perhaps matching TRBD1 (6 bases). The CDR3 length is 15 residues. The germline gives CDR1 KGHSH, CDR2 LQKENI. V was clipped by 0 bases and J by 4 bases, with 9 bases between them. CDR3 residues: CASSPPGASNEKLFF. In DNA form, the CDR3 reads TGTGCCAGCTCACCACCGGGGGCGAGTAATGAAAAACTGTTTTTT.

The rearrangement joins TRBV9 to TRBJ1-3; TRBD1 matches at 8 bases. The CDR3 length is 17 residues. V was pared by 1 base and J by 2 bases, with 8 bases of the junction left unmatched. Germline CDR1 reads SGDLS; CDR2 reads YYNGEE. The chain's CDR3 is CASSVSGTGRAGNTIYF. The CDR3 DNA follows: TGTGCCAGCAGCGTATCCGGGACAGGAAGAGCTGGAAACACCATATATTTT.

This chain links TRBV6-5 with TRBJ2-1, with a possible D match to TRBD1 (5 bases). Deletions cut 6 bases from V and 10 bases from J, with 16 bases between. The length of the CDR3 is 13 residues. The germline CDR1 and CDR2 sequences are MNHEY and SVGAGI. CDR3 residues: CASSRAGSREQFF. In DNA form, the CDR3 reads TGTGCCAGCAGCAGGGCAGGGTCCAGGGAGCAGTTCTTC.

The chain couples TRBV7-9 to TRBJ2-5; 9 nucleotides match TRBD1. The V segment lost 3 bases and the J segment 4 bases; nucleotides outside the gene matches: 9. The CDR3 extends over 16 amino acids. The germline V gene has CDR1 SEHNR and CDR2 FQNEAQ (reference sequence). CDR3 nucleotides: TGTGCCAGCAGCTTGGGGGGACAGGGTACTTTAGAGACCCAGTACTTC. This encodes CASSLGGQGTLETQYF.

The rearrangement uses TRBV20-1 and TRBJ2-1; maybe TRBD2 (6 bases). The CDR3 consists of 11 residues. Between the trimmed V and J ends, which lost 3 bases and 9 bases, there was a span of 9 bases. The germline CDR1 and CDR2 sequences are DFQATT and SNEGSKA (reference sequence). CDR3 amino acids: CSARAEGEQFF. As DNA, the CDR3 is TGCAGTGCTAGGGCGGAGGGTGAGCAGTTCTTC.

A word on this clone: A far larger clone is just one base off, so this is likely a read error. This chain links TRBV10-2 with TRBJ2-7; TRBD1 is a possible D gene (6 bases). Trimming removed 0 bases from V and 7 bases from J, with 16 bases in between. The length of the CDR3 is 15 residues. CDR1 is WSHSY and CDR2 is SAAADI in the germline V gene. CDR3 DNA: TGCGCCAGCAGTGAGTCGAACAGGGCTGGGAATGAGCAGTACTTC. Amino acids: CASSESNRAGNEQYF.

The rearrangement links TRBV27 to TRBJ1-1; unclear D gene. The CDR3 spans 14 residues. Germline loops: CDR1 MNHEY, CDR2 SMNVEV (reference sequence). V gave up 1 base and J gave up 5 bases, with 11 bases separating them. Here the CDR3 reads CASSLFFSSTEAFF. CDR3 in DNA: TGTGCCAGCAGTTTATTCTTCTCGAGTACTGAAGCTTTCTTT.

This clone was recorded only once. J is TRBJ2-2 and V is TRBV25-1; D call uncertain. The CDR3 length is 14 residues. Germline loops: CDR1 MGHDK, CDR2 SYGVNS. V was clipped by 3 bases and J by 8 bases, with 13 bases between them. The CDR3 DNA is TGTGCCAGCAGTGAGTTCCTTCTGAGGGGGGAGCTGTTTTTT. It encodes CASSEFLLRGELFF.

The genes are TRBV6-5 and TRBJ2-1, with 10 bases fitting TRBD2. The CDR3 totals 16 residues. With V trimmed by 3 bases and J by 6 bases, 8 bases remained unmatched. CDR1 MNHEY and CDR2 SVGAGI come from the germline V gene. The CDR3 loop reads CASSYLAGDVGNEQFF. In nucleotides, the CDR3 is TGTGCCAGCAGTTATCTAGCGGGAGATGTGGGCAATGAGCAGTTCTTC.

The chain links TRBV2 to TRBJ1-2; a weak D match, TRBD1 (6 bases). CDR3 length: 16 residues. The germline CDR1 and CDR2 sequences are SNHLY and FYNNEI. The V end lost 4 bases, the J end lost 7 bases, and 22 bases lay between the germline ends. For the CDR3, the DNA is TGTGCCAGCAGTGCTGGCAGGGGTGGAACTGAGAGTGGCTACACCTTC. It codes for CASSAGRGGTESGYTF. The full variable domain, in which reference TRBV2 and TRBJ1-2 provide the parts outside the CDR3, is EPEVTQTPSHQVTQMGQEVILRCVPISNHLYFYWYRQILGQKVEFLVSFYNNEISEKSEIFDDQFSVERPDGSNFTLKIRSTKLEDSAMYFCASSAGRGGTESGYTFGSGTRLTVV.

V is TRBV5-8 and J is TRBJ1-2, with 7 nucleotides matching TRBD1. The CDR3 contains 13 residues. Germline trimming cut 4 bases from V and 5 bases from J; bases unmatched to any gene: 5. Germline CDR1 reads SGHTS; CDR2 reads YDEGEE. CDR3 bases: TGTGCCAGCAGCCCCGGGACAGCGTATGGCTACACCTTC. Translating it yields CASSPGTAYGYTF.

V and J are TRBV4-1 and TRBJ2-5; 9 bases agree with TRBD1. The length of the CDR3 is 13 residues. The V and J ends lost 6 bases and 3 bases, in that order; junction bases with no gene match: 2. Germline V gene data show CDR1 as MGHRA and CDR2 as YSYEKL. The CDR3 region has the DNA TGCGCCAGCAGAGGGACAGGGAAAGAGACCCAGTACTTC. Translating it yields CASRGTGKETQYF.

The chain joins TRBV7-9 to TRBJ1-6, with unresolved D. V was clipped by 0 bases and J by 10 bases, with 13 bases between them. In germline, CDR1 is SEHNR, CDR2 FQNEAQ (reference sequence). CDR3 size: 15 residues. CDR3 protein: CASSLALPRLSPLHF. The CDR3 region has the DNA TGTGCCAGCAGCTTAGCGCTCCCCAGGCTATCACCCCTCCACTTT.

This chain links TRBV6-6 with TRBJ1-5; D ambiguous. CDR1 is MNHNY, CDR2 SVGAGI, per germline (reference sequence). V shed 0 bases and J shed 6 bases, with 6 bases lying between them. The CDR3 consists of 13 residues. CDR3 nucleotide sequence: TGTGCCAGCAGTTACTCGGGAGCTCAGCCCCAGCATTTT. It is translated as CASSYSGAQPQHF.

The chain couples TRBV6-6 to TRBJ2-5; a weak D match, TRBD1 (6 bases). The germline V gene has CDR1 MNHNY and CDR2 SVGAGI (reference sequence). The CDR3 covers 15 residues. The V gene lost 2 bases and the J gene lost 5 bases, with 15 bases spanning the gap. The CDR3 DNA sequence: TGTGCCAGCAGTTACACTCACCTCAGGGGCGAGACCCAGTACTTC. Its translation is CASSYTHLRGETQYF.

The gene calls are TRBV27 and TRBJ2-2; the D is unclear. The CDR3 has 12 residues. V lost 6 bases, J lost 3 bases, and 5 bases lay in between. Per germline, CDR1 MNHEY and CDR2 SMNVEV (reference sequence). The DNA for the CDR3 is TGTGCCAGCAGCCATTACACCGGGGAGCTGTTTTTT. Translating gives CASSHYTGELFF.

This chain uses TRBV18 with TRBJ2-3; 14 bases agree with TRBD2. Germline assignment: CDR1 KGHSH and CDR2 LQKENI. Trimming at V came to 3 bases and at J to 5 bases, leaving 4 bases not matched to a gene. The CDR3 sequence is 16 residues long. CDR3 bases: TGTGCCAGCTCACCCCTCGGGACTAGCGGGAGAGATACGCAGTATTTT. It is translated as CASSPLGTSGRDTQYF.

The chain joins TRBV18 to TRBJ2-5; no reliable D call. CDR1 and CDR2 (germline): KGHSH, LQKENI. The CDR3 spans 11 residues. Trimming pared 6 bases from V and 1 base from J, leaving 3 bases between. The CDR3 coding sequence is TGTGCCAGCTCCTCCCAAGAGACCCAGTACTTC. Translating it yields CASSSQETQYF.

The rearrangement uses TRBV18 and TRBJ1-4; D perhaps matches TRBD1 (6 bases). Deletions cut 3 bases from V and 8 bases from J, with 10 bases between. The CDR3 totals 13 residues. Looked up from germline, CDR1 is KGHSH and CDR2 is LQKENI. The CDR3: CASSPNRDEKLFF. The CDR3 DNA reads TGTGCCAGCTCACCTAACAGGGACGAAAAACTGTTTTTT.

The chain carries TRBV20-1 and TRBJ2-5; D may be TRBD2 (5 bases). The CDR3 has 10 amino acids. Germline V gives CDR1 DFQATT, CDR2 SNEGSKA (reference sequence). Trimming left V 8 bases short and J 5 bases short, with 9 bases between. CDR3 coding DNA: TGCAGTAGCGGTGGGGAGACCCAGTACTTC. Its protein is CSSGGETQYF.

This chain uses TRBV25-1 with TRBJ1-1; tentatively, D is TRBD1 (5 bases). Germline CDR1 is MGHDK and CDR2 is SYGVNS. This CDR3 contains 12 residues. V shed 4 bases and J shed 11 bases, with 14 bases lying between them. CDR3 bases: TGTGCCAGCAGTGTTGGGGCCCAGAGCGCTTTCTTT. It specifies CASSVGAQSAFF. Complete variable domain (other parts from reference TRBV25-1 and TRBJ1-1): EADIYQTPRYLVIGTGKKITLECSQTMGHDKMYWYQQDPGMELHLIHYSYGVNSTEKGDLSSESTVSRIRTEHFPLTLESARPSHTSQYLCASSVGAQSAFFGQGTRLTVV.

The genes are TRBV7-2 and TRBJ2-2; possible D gene TRBD1, 6 bases. V lost 7 bases to trimming and J lost 3 bases, with 18 bases between them. From germline, CDR1 is SGHTA and CDR2 FQGNSA. The CDR3 runs 16 residues. This CDR3 is CASTKGGQGHTGELFF. CDR3 nucleotide sequence: TGTGCCAGCACCAAAGGAGGCCAGGGGCACACCGGGGAGCTGTTTTTT.

The chain carries TRBV19 and TRBJ1-1, with TRBD1 as a possible D gene (5 bases). V was clipped by 6 bases and J by 0 bases, with 26 bases between them. This CDR3 region has 19 residues. CDR1 is LNHDA and CDR2 is SQIVND in the germline V gene (reference sequence). The CDR3 nucleotides are TGTGCCAGTAGCTATGGAGGGGATCTTGCTTGGGCGGTGAACACTGAAGCTTTCTTT. Translating gives CASSYGGDLAWAVNTEAFF.

The CDR3 region has the DNA TGCAGCGTTTTTGGCCCCGGGACAGGGGGCTACGAGCAGTACTTC. Translated, it gives CSVFGPGTGGYEQYF. The chain combines TRBV29-1 with TRBJ2-5; TRBD1 matches at 11 bases. The last part of the DNA fits TRBJ2-7 better; the J call may be wrong. CDR3 size: 15 residues. Germline V gives CDR1 SQVTM, CDR2 ANQGSEA.

The rearrangement links TRBV19 to TRBJ1-2; 7 nucleotides line up with TRBD1. Unmatched junction bases numbered 14, after V lost 3 bases and J lost 4 bases. Per germline, CDR1 LNHDA and CDR2 SQIVND (reference sequence). This CDR3 spans 17 amino acids. DNA for the CDR3: TGTGCCAGTAGTATGAGTCGACAGGGCGTACGATCCTATGGCTACACCTTC. Protein: CASSMSRQGVRSYGYTF.

V is TRBV18 and J is TRBJ1-1, with D possibly TRBD1 on 5 matching bases. The CDR3 has 13 amino acids. Trimming left V 3 bases short and J 0 bases short, with 5 bases between. The germline CDR1 and CDR2 sequences are KGHSH and LQKENI. CDR3 bases: TGTGCCAGCTCACCGGGGCTGAACACTGAAGCTTTCTTT. Protein: CASSPGLNTEAFF.

The chain uses TRBV6-1 and TRBJ2-7, with D unclear. With 3 bases removed from V and 0 bases from J, the gap between germline ends came to 15 bases. The CDR3 totals 16 residues. Germline V gene lookup returns CDR1 MNHNS and CDR2 SASEGT. CDR3 sequence (DNA): TGTGCCAGCAGTGATTTAGATGTACCCTTCTCCTACGAGCAGTACTTC. This encodes CASSDLDVPFSYEQYF.